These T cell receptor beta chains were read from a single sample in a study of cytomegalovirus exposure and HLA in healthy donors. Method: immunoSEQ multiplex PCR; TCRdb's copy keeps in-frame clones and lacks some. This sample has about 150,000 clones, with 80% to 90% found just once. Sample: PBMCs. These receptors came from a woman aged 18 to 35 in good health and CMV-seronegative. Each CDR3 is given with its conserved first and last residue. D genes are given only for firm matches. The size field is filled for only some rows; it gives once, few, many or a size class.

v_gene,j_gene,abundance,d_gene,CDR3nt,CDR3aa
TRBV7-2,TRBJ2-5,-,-,TGTGCCAGCAGCCGAAGGCGGGGAGAGACCCAGTACTTC,CASSRRRGETQYF
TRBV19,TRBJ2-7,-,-,TGTGCCAGTAGTATGGGGGCAGGAACCTACGAGCAGTACTTC,CASSMGAGTYEQYF
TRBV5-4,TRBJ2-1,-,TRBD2,TGTGCCAGCAGCTTCCTTAGCGGGAGCTACAATGAGCAGTTCTTC,CASSFLSGSYNEQFF
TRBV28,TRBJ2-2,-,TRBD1,TGTGCCAGCATAGGACAGGGGAACACCGGGGAGCTGTTTTTT,CASIGQGNTGELFF
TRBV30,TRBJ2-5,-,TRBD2,TGTGCCTGGAGTTTCGCGAGCGGGGGGCCCGAGACCCAGTACTTC,CAWSFASGGPETQYF
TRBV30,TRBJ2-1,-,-,TGTGCCTGGAGCCAACGGGAGCAGTTCTTC,CAWSQREQFF
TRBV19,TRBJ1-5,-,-,TGTGCCAGTAGTAGCTGGGGGGAGGGGAATCAGCCCCAGCATTTT,CASSSWGEGNQPQHF
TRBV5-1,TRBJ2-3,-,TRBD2,TGCGCCAGCAGCTCGGGACTAGCGGATGTCACAGATACGCAGTATTTT,CASSSGLADVTDTQYF
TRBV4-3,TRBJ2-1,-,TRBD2,TGCGCCAGCAGCCAAGGTGTTCCGGGACTAGACTACAATGAGCAGTTCTTC,CASSQGVPGLDYNEQFF
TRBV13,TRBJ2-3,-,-,TGTGCCAGCAGCTCCCTAGGGCGGGGATACACAGATACGCAGTATTTT,CASSSLGRGYTDTQYF
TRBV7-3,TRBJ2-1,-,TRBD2,TGTGCCAGCAGCTCCCCCGGGACTAGCGGTAATGAGCAGTTCTTC,CASSSPGTSGNEQFF
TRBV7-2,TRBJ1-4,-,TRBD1,TGTGCCAGCAGCCCCGGGACAGGGAGAGAAAAACTGTTTTTT,CASSPGTGREKLFF
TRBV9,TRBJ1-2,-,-,TGTGCCAGCAGCGCCGATCCCCAGGGAGGGTTTGATGACTACACCTTC,CASSADPQGGFDDYTF
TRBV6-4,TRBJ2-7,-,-,TGTGCCAGCAGTCCTGGACACCAATCGGGCGAGCAGTACTTC,CASSPGHQSGEQYF
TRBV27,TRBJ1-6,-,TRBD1,TGTGCCAGCAGTTTAGGGACAGGGGGCCTTAATTCACCCCTCCACTTT,CASSLGTGGLNSPLHF
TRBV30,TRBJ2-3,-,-,TGTGCCTGGGCGATAACAGATACGCAGTATTTT,CAWAITDTQYF
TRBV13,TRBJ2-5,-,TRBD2,TGTGCCAGCAGCTTAGAGGGAGGGCGGGAGACCCAGTACTTC,CASSLEGGRETQYF
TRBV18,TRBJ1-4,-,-,TGTGCCAGCTCAACCCGGGACATAACAACTAATGAAAAACTGTTTTTT,CASSTRDITTNEKLFF
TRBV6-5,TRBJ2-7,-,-,TGTGCCACGGCCAGAGGGCATAAGCAGTACTTC,CATARGHKQYF
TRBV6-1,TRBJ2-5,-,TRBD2,TGTGCCACCCCGGGGGGAGGGAGGGAGACCCAGTACTTC,CATPGGGRETQYF
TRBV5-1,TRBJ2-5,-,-,TGCGCCAGCAGCCGTCAGCGATCCCAAGAGACCCAGTACTTC,CASSRQRSQETQYF
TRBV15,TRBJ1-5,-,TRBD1,TGTGCCACCAGCAGAACAGGGGGCCGGCAGCCCCAGCATTTT,CATSRTGGRQPQHF
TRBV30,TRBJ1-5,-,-,TGTGCCTGGAGTGTAACCGGGGGGGACAATCAGCCCCAGCATTTT,CAWSVTGGDNQPQHF
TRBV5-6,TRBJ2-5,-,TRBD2,TGTGCCAGCAGCCCCCCGGCTAGCGGGAGGCCAGGGGAGACCCAGTACTTC,CASSPPASGRPGETQYF
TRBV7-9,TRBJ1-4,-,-,TGTGCCAGCAGCTTAGACCAGGGGCTGGGATGGGAAAAACTGTTTTTT,CASSLDQGLGWEKLFF
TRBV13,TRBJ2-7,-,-,TGTGCCAGCAGCTTAGCAGGGCCCGAGCAGTACTTC,CASSLAGPEQYF
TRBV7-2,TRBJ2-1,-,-,TGTGCCAGCGCCTCCCGGCGGGGCCTCTACAATGAGCAGTTCTTC,CASASRRGLYNEQFF
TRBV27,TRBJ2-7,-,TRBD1,TGTGCCAGCAGTCCGACGGGGACAGGGGCCTCCTACGAGCAGTACTTC,CASSPTGTGASYEQYF
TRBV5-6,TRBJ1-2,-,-,TGTGCCAGCAGCTTACTACAGGGACACTATGGCTACACCTTC,CASSLLQGHYGYTF
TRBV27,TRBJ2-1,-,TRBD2,TGTGCCAGCAGTCCAAGGCTACTAGCGGGGACCGACAATGAGCAGTTCTTC,CASSPRLLAGTDNEQFF
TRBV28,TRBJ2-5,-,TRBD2,TGTGCCAGCAGTCCCGGACTAGCGGGGTTTAGGGCCCAGTACTTC,CASSPGLAGFRAQYF
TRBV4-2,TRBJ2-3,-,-,TGTGCCAGCAGCCAAGTCCCGGGGGATACGCAGTATTTT,CASSQVPGDTQYF
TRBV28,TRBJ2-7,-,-,TGTGCCAGCACCCGGGACACCTCCTACGAGCAGTACTTC,CASTRDTSYEQYF
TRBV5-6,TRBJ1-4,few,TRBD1,TGTGCCAGCAGCTTGGAATCCGGACAGGGGACAACTAATGAAAAACTGTTTTTT,CASSLESGQGTTNEKLFF
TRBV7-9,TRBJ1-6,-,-,TGTTCCAGCACCCCTTGGAGGGGCCCATCCCTCCACTTT,CSSTPWRGPSLHF
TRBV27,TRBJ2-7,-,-,TGTGCCAGCAGTTTATCCGGGTTACACGAGCAGTACTTC,CASSLSGLHEQYF
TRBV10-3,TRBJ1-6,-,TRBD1,TGTGCCATCACCCTCGACAGGGGCGGGTCACCCCTCCACTTT,CAITLDRGGSPLHF
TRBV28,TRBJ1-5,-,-,TGTGCCAGCAGTTTCGGTCAGCCCCAGCATTTT,CASSFGQPQHF
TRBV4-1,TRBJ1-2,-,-,TGCGCCAGCAGCCAAGGGAGGACCCCGGGACACCGCTCCGTCGATAGGAATGGCTACACCTTC,CASSQGRTPGHRSVDRNGYTF
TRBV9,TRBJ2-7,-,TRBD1,TGTGCCAGCAGCTCCGGGACAGGGGGCTTCGGCGAGCAGTACTTC,CASSSGTGGFGEQYF
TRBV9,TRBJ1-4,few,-,TGTGCCAGCAGCGTAGGAGGGTCAAGTAATGAAAAACTGTTTTTT,CASSVGGSSNEKLFF
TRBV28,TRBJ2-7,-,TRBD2,TGTGCCAGCAGAGGCCAGCGGGGGGGCTACGAGCAGTACTTC,CASRGQRGGYEQYF
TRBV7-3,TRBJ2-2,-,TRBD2,TGTGCCAGCCGTAGCGGGAGTCAAACCGGGGAGCTGTTTTTT,CASRSGSQTGELFF
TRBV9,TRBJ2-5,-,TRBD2,TGTGCCAGCAGCCCCCGGCTAGCGGGAGACACTGAGCAGTACTTC,CASSPRLAGDTEQYF
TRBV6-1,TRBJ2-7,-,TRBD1,TGTGCCAGCAGGAGGGGGACAGGCGCCTACGAGCAGTACTTC,CASRRGTGAYEQYF
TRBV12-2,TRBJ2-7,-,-,TGTGCAAGTCGCTTAGAGGGGGAAACCTACGAGCAGTACTTC,CASRLEGETYEQYF
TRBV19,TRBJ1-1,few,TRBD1,TGTGCCAGTAGTATAGGAGCAGGGGGGAACACTGAAGCTTTCTTT,CASSIGAGGNTEAFF
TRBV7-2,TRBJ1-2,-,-,TGTGCCAGCAGCCCCAGAGGGAGGGTAGATCGCTACACCTTC,CASSPRGRVDRYTF
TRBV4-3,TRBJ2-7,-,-,TGCGCCAGCAGCCAAGCGGTGAGCTCCTACGAGCAGTACTTC,CASSQAVSSYEQYF
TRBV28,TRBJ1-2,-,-,TGTGCCAGCAGCCCCAGAGCGGTACTAAGAGCTAACTATGGCTACACCTTC,CASSPRAVLRANYGYTF
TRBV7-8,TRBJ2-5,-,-,TGTGCCAGCAGCCCAGACTTTTCCTTCCAAGAGACCCAGTACTTC,CASSPDFSFQETQYF
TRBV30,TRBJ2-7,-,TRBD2,TGTGCCTCCAAACGGGGTAGCGGGAGTGAGTACTTC,CASKRGSGSEYF
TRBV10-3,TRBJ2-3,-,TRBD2,TGTGCCATCAGTGAGTGGCTAGCGGGAGGGACAGATACGCAGTATTTT,CAISEWLAGGTDTQYF
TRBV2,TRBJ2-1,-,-,TGTGCCAGCTCTAGCGTGGCCCTCTACAATGAGCAGTTCTTC,CASSSVALYNEQFF
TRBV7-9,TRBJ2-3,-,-,TGTGCCAGCAGCTCCTGGCGGGACAGAGACACAGATACGCAGTATTTT,CASSSWRDRDTDTQYF
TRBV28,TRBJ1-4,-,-,TGTGCCAGCAGACCACCCCCAGGGACAACTAATGAAAAACTGTTTTTT,CASRPPPGTTNEKLFF
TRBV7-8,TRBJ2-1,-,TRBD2,TGTGCCAGCAGCCCCATATTCCCACTAGCGGGGGGGGGTGGAGTGGATGAGCAGTTCTTC,CASSPIFPLAGGGGVDEQFF
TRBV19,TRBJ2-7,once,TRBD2,TGTGCCAGTAGTCCCCCCATCGGGGGGTCTTTCGTCTACGAGCAGTACTTC,CASSPPIGGSFVYEQYF
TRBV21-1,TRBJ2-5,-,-,TGTGCCAGCAGCAACGGGGAGACCCAGTACTTC,CASSNGETQYF